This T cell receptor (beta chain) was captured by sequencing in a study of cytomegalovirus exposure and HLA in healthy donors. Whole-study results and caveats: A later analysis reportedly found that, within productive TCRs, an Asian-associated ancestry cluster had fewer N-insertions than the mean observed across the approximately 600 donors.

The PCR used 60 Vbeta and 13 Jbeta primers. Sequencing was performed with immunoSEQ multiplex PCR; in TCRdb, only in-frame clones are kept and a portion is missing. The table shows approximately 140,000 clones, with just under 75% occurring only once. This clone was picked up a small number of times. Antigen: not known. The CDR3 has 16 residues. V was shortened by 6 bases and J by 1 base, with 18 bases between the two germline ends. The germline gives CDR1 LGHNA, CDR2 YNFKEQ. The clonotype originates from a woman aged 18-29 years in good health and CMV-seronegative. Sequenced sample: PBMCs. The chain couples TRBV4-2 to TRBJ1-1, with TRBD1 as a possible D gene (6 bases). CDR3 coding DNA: TGTGCCAGCAGTATTGGGATCATGGGGGCGAACACTGAAGCTTTCTTT. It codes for CASSIGIMGANTEAFF.